These 24 T cell receptor beta chains share one sample of origin, sequenced in a study of OX40 agonist ivuxolimab in advanced cancers. The repertoire was sequenced with immunoSEQ multiplex PCR; TCRdb's copy has only in-frame clones and lacks some. Among 65,000 to 95,000 clones listed, 80% to 90% were seen once. Source: CD4+ or CD8+ T cells sorted from blood, taken in a trial of the OX40 agonist ivuxolimab. The receptors originated from an adult with an advanced solid tumor such as melanoma, head and neck, liver or kidney cancer.

The V call is TRBV4-1, the J call TRBJ2-7; TRBD1 agrees at 12 bases. Trimming took 1 base from V and 7 from J; bases not matched to a gene: 5. The CDR3 is made up of 15 amino acids. From germline, CDR1 is MGHRA and CDR2 YSYEKL. The CDR3 loop is CASSQAGQGAREQYF. The CDR3 bases are TGCGCCAGCAGCCAAGCGGGACAGGGGGCGCGGGAGCAGTACTTC.

This clone was detected only once. The chain uses TRBV10-2 and TRBJ1-3; D is possibly TRBD1 (6 bases). Trimming cost V 6 bases and J 4 bases, with 16 bases left between them. Germline V gene lookup returns CDR1 WSHSY and CDR2 SAAADI. The CDR3 spans 15 residues. The CDR3 sequence: CASSPTGFSGNTIYF. CDR3 bases: TGCGCCAGCAGCCCGACAGGTTTTTCAGGAAACACCATATATTTT.

This rearrangement joins TRBV20-1 to TRBJ1-1; no reliable D call. Trimming removed 3 bases from V and 4 bases from J, with 6 bases in between. This CDR3 has 11 residues. Looked up from germline, CDR1 is DFQATT and CDR2 is SNEGSKA (reference sequence). The CDR3 loop is CSASRGTEAFF. CDR3 sequence (DNA): TGCAGTGCTAGCCGAGGCACTGAAGCTTTCTTT.

CDR3 sequence reads: CASSLLRGAVNTGELFF. CDR3 nucleotide sequence: TGCGCCAGCAGCTTACTCCGGGGGGCGGTTAACACCGGGGAGCTGTTTTTT. V gene TRBV5-1 combines with J gene TRBJ2-2; a possible D gene is TRBD2 (7 bases). V was cut by 2 bases and J by 2 bases, with 16 bases left in between. Germline V gene lookup returns CDR1 SGHRS and CDR2 YFSETQ. The CDR3 loop spans 17 amino acids.

This clone was seen a handful of times. The V call is TRBV6-1, the J call TRBJ1-6; D call uncertain. Trimming pared 6 bases from V and 5 bases from J, leaving 14 bases between. Germline lookup yields CDR1 MNHNS and CDR2 SASEGT. The CDR3 covers 15 residues. CDR3 amino acids: CASSFLGRDNSPLHF. CDR3 coding DNA: TGTGCCAGCAGCTTTCTAGGACGGGATAATTCACCCCTCCACTTT.

The V and J genes are TRBV2 and TRBJ1-5; D is ambiguous. Deletions cut 3 bases from V and 0 bases from J, with 12 bases between. The CDR3 contains 16 residues. Germline V gene data show CDR1 as SNHLY and CDR2 as FYNNEI. The CDR3 region is CASSESGRYSNQPQHF. CDR3 nucleotides: TGTGCCAGCAGTGAGTCGGGAAGATATAGCAATCAGCCCCAGCATTTT.

The rearrangement links TRBV5-4 to TRBJ2-2; D unclear. CDR1 and CDR2 (germline): SGHNT, YYREEE (reference sequence). V dropped 0 bases and J dropped 1 base, with 7 bases sitting between them. The length of the CDR3 is 15 residues. As DNA, the CDR3 is TGTGCCAGCAGCTTGGGTCGGCAGAACACCGGGGAGCTGTTTTTT. Translating it yields CASSLGRQNTGELFF.

The CDR3 DNA reads TGTGCCAGTAGGGCCCAGGGGGATTTCTACGAGCAGTACTTC. This gives the protein CASRAQGDFYEQYF. The rearrangement joins TRBV19 to TRBJ2-7; 7 bases align to TRBD1. Germline V lookup: CDR1 LNHDA, CDR2 SQIVND (reference sequence). The CDR3 contains 14 residues. Trimming removed 6 bases from V and 3 bases from J; junction bases left unmatched: 8.

The genes are TRBV6-5 and TRBJ2-7, with 9 bases lining up with TRBD1. Per the germline V gene, CDR1 is MNHEY and CDR2 is SVGAGI. V shed 4 bases and J 2 bases; nucleotides not matched to a gene: 3. CDR3 length equals 14 residues. The CDR3 nucleotides are TGTGCCAGCAGTTCAGGGACAGGGACCTACGAGCAGTACTTC. Translating gives CASSSGTGTYEQYF.

The chain combines TRBV6-1 with TRBJ1-6; TRBD1 is a possible D gene (5 bases). CDR1 is MNHNS, CDR2 SASEGT, per germline. V lost 2 bases to trimming and J lost 9 bases, with 20 bases between them. The CDR3 is made up of 17 amino acids. The CDR3 bases are TGTGCCAGCAGTGAACTTAGGATGGGGGATAGTGGTTCACCCCTCCACTTT. It is translated as CASSELRMGDSGSPLHF.

In its sample, this clone was seen once. This chain connects TRBV5-5 to TRBJ2-7; 9 nucleotides match TRBD2. V was pared by 0 bases and J by 3 bases, with 7 bases of the junction left unmatched. The CDR3 has 16 amino acids. Per germline, CDR1 SGHKS and CDR2 YYEKEE (reference sequence). CDR3: CASSLEGERGDYEQYF. The CDR3 DNA sequence: TGTGCCAGCAGCTTGGAAGGCGAGCGGGGGGACTACGAGCAGTACTTC.

The chain couples TRBV2 to TRBJ2-1; D call uncertain. V gave up 5 bases and J gave up 7 bases, with 6 bases separating them. Germline-derived CDR1 and CDR2 are SNHLY and FYNNEI. This CDR3 comprises 11 residues. The CDR3 sequence is CASSILNEQFF. CDR3 nucleotides: TGTGCCAGCAGTATTCTAAATGAGCAGTTCTTC.

The chain combines TRBV2 with TRBJ2-7; the match to TRBD1 covers 7 bases. Germline-derived CDR1 and CDR2 are SNHLY and FYNNEI. The CDR3 length is 16 residues. The J segment lost 1 base and the V segment lost 10 bases, leaving 16 bases of the junction unmatched. The CDR3 nucleotides are TGTGCCACCTCCTACCCCCGGACAGGCCGATCCTACGAGCAGTACTTC. Translation: CATSYPRTGRSYEQYF.

Comments on this clone: One end of the junction varies from germline; a read error may be responsible. The V call is TRBV5-1, the J call TRBJ2-7, with D maybe TRBD2 (5 bases). The CDR3 has 13 amino acids. Germline-derived CDR1 and CDR2 are SGHRS and YFSETQ. The CDR3 DNA reads TGCGCCAGCAACTTGGAGGCAGGCTACGAGCAGTACTTC. The encoded protein is CASNLEAGYEQYF.

The gene calls are TRBV19 and TRBJ1-2; D not certain. Germline CDR1 reads LNHDA; CDR2 reads SQIVND (reference sequence). V lost 5 bases to trimming and J lost 4 bases, with 17 bases between them. This CDR3 has 15 amino acids. The CDR3 nucleotides read TGTGCCAGTAGTGCCATGGACTTTAACCGCTATGGCTACACCTTC. This gives the protein CASSAMDFNRYGYTF.

The chain combines TRBV5-6 with TRBJ1-4; D might be TRBD1 (5 bases). Trimming shortened V by 4 bases and J by 1 base, and 11 bases separated the two germline ends. The CDR3 loop spans 15 amino acids. CDR1 SGHDT and CDR2 YYEEEE come from the germline V gene. CDR3 loop: CASSLTGGTNEKLFF. DNA for the CDR3: TGTGCCAGCAGCCTAACAGGTGGAACTAATGAAAAACTGTTTTTT.

The chain has TRBV30 and TRBJ1-1, with D perhaps TRBD1 (6 bases). CDR3 length: 13 amino acids. Trimming took off 3 bases at V and 0 bases at J, with 8 bases between the two ends. Germline values: CDR1 GTSNPN, CDR2 SVGIG (reference sequence). The CDR3 nucleotides read TGTGCCTGGAGAAACAGGGTGAACACTGAAGCTTTCTTT. It encodes CAWRNRVNTEAFF.

The chain carries TRBV2 and TRBJ1-2; 11 bases map to TRBD1. The CDR3 extends over 16 amino acids. CDR1 is SNHLY and CDR2 is FYNNEI in the germline V gene. J was trimmed by 5 bases and V by 2 bases; bases with no gene match: 7. The CDR3 reads CASSELRTGGAYGYTF. The CDR3 DNA reads TGTGCCAGCAGTGAACTACGGACAGGGGGCGCGTATGGCTACACCTTC.

J is TRBJ2-1 and V is TRBV6-1; D is uncertain. This CDR3 has 11 residues. The V gene's germline CDR1 is MNHNS and CDR2 SASEGT. Trimming removed 8 bases at V and 10 bases at J, with 12 bases between. The CDR3 loop reads CASSPPREQFF. For the CDR3, the DNA is TGTGCCAGCTCGCCCCCTCGGGAGCAGTTCTTC.

This clone was counted only a few times. This chain links TRBV10-1 with TRBJ2-7, with TRBD2 as a possible D gene (5 bases). This CDR3 has 16 amino acids. V dropped 0 bases and J dropped 0 bases, with 12 bases sitting between them. Germline V CDR1 and CDR2: WNHNN, SYGVQD (reference sequence). The CDR3, as DNA: TGCGCCAGCAGTGAGTCGACTATAAGCGGCTCCTACGAGCAGTACTTC. This encodes CASSESTISGSYEQYF.

The CDR3 nucleotides are TGTGCCAGCAGCTTAGGACGGGGCTCTAATCAGCCCCAGCATTTT. Translated, it gives CASSLGRGSNQPQHF. The chain uses TRBV7-2 and TRBJ1-5; D is possibly TRBD1 (5 bases). The CDR3 has 15 residues. Germline-derived CDR1 and CDR2 are SGHTA and FQGNSA. Trimming cost V 1 base and J 4 bases, with 11 bases left between them.

This sequence joins TRBV9 and TRBJ2-5; 10 bases map to TRBD1. The V segment lost 1 base and the J segment 4 bases; nucleotides outside the gene matches: 10. The CDR3 is 17 residues long. In germline, CDR1 is SGDLS, CDR2 YYNGEE. CDR3 sequence (DNA): TGTGCCAGCAGCGTAACCGGGACAGGGGCGACCCGAGAGACCCAGTACTTC. Its translation is CASSVTGTGATRETQYF.

The chain links TRBV27 to TRBJ2-7, with a possible D match to TRBD2 (6 bases). Trimming cost V 5 bases and J 4 bases, with 15 bases left between them. CDR1 is MNHEY, CDR2 SMNVEV, per germline (reference sequence). There are 14 residues in the CDR3. The CDR3 sequence: CASSPIGGKYEQYF. The CDR3 nucleotides are TGTGCCAGCAGTCCCATTGGGGGGAAATACGAGCAGTACTTC.

The chain recombines TRBV11-1 with TRBJ1-1; D unresolved. This CDR3 has 14 residues. The germline CDR1 and CDR2 sequences are SGHAT and FQDESV (reference sequence). V dropped 4 bases and J dropped 1 base, with 10 bases sitting between them. The CDR3 region is CASSSTGSNTEAFF. The CDR3 bases are TGTGCCAGCAGCTCGACTGGTTCGAACACTGAAGCTTTCTTT.